A selection of T cell receptor beta chains follows, all from one sample in a study of T cells after yellow fever vaccination. TCRdb itself ran the 5' RACE reads through MiXCR, one entry per CDR3 protein. The sample lists some 390,000 distinct CDR3 sequences; over 15% were seen once. The input for sequencing was PBMCs, taken before the yellow fever booster vaccination. These receptors originate from a man between 18 and 35 years old who received the YFV17D yellow fever vaccine. CDR3s include the opening cysteine and the closing phenylalanine or tryptophan. D genes are given only for firm matches. Not all rows give a size; the values are once, few, many and, for expanded clones, a class.

clone size	V gene	J gene	D gene	CDR3 DNA	CDR3 protein
NA	TRBV19	TRBJ2-5	NA	TGTGCCACCCGGGGGGCGGTTCAAGAGACCCAGTACTTC	CATRGAVQETQYF
many	TRBV7-2	TRBJ1-1	NA	TGTGCCAGCAGCTTAGAGGCAGGGTGGGCTCGTGAAGCTTTCTTT	CASSLEAGWAREAFF
NA	TRBV20-1	TRBJ2-7	TRBD2	TGCAGTGCTAGGGCGTTAGCGGGGGCCCTCTACGAGCAGTACTTC	CSARALAGALYEQYF
NA	TRBV2	TRBJ2-2	NA	TGTGCCAGCGTGCTGGAGAGGAGCACCGGGGAGCTGTTTTTT	CASVLERSTGELFF
many	TRBV20-1	TRBJ1-4	NA	TGCAGTGCTAGAGGGTGGGGGTCCGATGAAAAACTGTTTTTT	CSARGWGSDEKLFF
NA	TRBV20-1	TRBJ1-5	TRBD1	TGCAGTGCTATGGGACAGCGGTATAGCAATCAGCCCCAGCATTTT	CSAMGQRYSNQPQHF
NA	TRBV4-2	TRBJ1-1	NA	TGTGCCAGCAGCCAAGACCGTCGACAGGCTTTCTTT	CASSQDRRQAFF
NA	TRBV7-6	TRBJ2-7	NA	TGTGCCAGCAGCGAAAGGGATGCCGGGGACGAGCAGTACTTC	CASSERDAGDEQYF
many	TRBV29-1	TRBJ1-3	NA	TGCAGCGTTGACGACGGATACTCTGGAAACACCATATATTTT	CSVDDGYSGNTIYF
NA	TRBV15	TRBJ2-5	NA	TGTGCACTCGCAACGGCCGGGACTCCTGCCCGTGGAGAGACCCAGTACTTC	CALATAGTPARGETQYF
many	TRBV12-3/TRBV12-4	TRBJ1-5	NA	TGTGCCAGCAGTTTCGAGAGAGGGCAGCCCCAGCATTTT	CASSFERGQPQHF
few	TRBV4-1	TRBJ1-2	NA	TGCGCCAGCAGCCAAGAGGGGAAGACATATGGCTACACCTTC	CASSQEGKTYGYTF
NA	TRBV15	TRBJ2-2	NA	TGTGCCACCAGCAGACCATGGGTCGGGGAGCTGTTTTTT	CATSRPWVGELFF
NA	TRBV4-1	TRBJ2-4	TRBD1	TGCGCCAGCAGGCTGGGACAGGGGACGGTTCAGTACTTC	CASRLGQGTVQYF
few	TRBV7-6	TRBJ2-1	TRBD2	TGTGCCAGCAGCTTGGAGACTAGCGGTGAGCAGTTCTTC	CASSLETSGEQFF
NA	TRBV10-3	TRBJ1-1	TRBD1	TGTGCCATTGGACAGGCCCCAACTGAAGCTTTCTTT	CAIGQAPTEAFF
few	TRBV4-3	TRBJ1-6	NA	TGCGCCAGCAGCCAAGAACAGGGCAATTCACCCCTCCACTTT	CASSQEQGNSPLHF
NA	TRBV20-1	TRBJ2-1	NA	TGCAGTGCTATGCGGGCCTCCTACAATGAGCAGTTCTTC	CSAMRASYNEQFF
few	TRBV11-2	TRBJ2-4	TRBD1	TGTGCCAGCAGCTTAGTTACAGGGGGAAACATTCAGTACTTC	CASSLVTGGNIQYF
few	TRBV14	TRBJ2-5	NA	TGTGCCAGCAGCGAACGGATGGAGACCCAGTACTTC	CASSERMETQYF
NA	TRBV29-1	TRBJ2-3	TRBD1	TGCAGCGTTGAACAACCGGGACAGGGATTCACAGATACGCAGTATTTT	CSVEQPGQGFTDTQYF
NA	TRBV11-2	TRBJ2-3	TRBD2	TGTGCCAGCAGCCCGACTAGCGGGGGGTGGACAGATACGCAGTATTTT	CASSPTSGGWTDTQYF
NA	TRBV7-2	TRBJ1-5	TRBD1	TGTGCCAGCAGCTTCCGGGACAGAGATCAGCCCCAGCATTTT	CASSFRDRDQPQHF
NA	TRBV5-5	TRBJ2-5	TRBD2	TGTGCCAGCGCGGGGGTTGGAGAGACCCAGTACTTC	CASAGVGETQYF
NA	TRBV7-2	TRBJ2-3	TRBD2	TGTGCCAGCAGCTTGGAACTAGCGGGTAGCACAGATACGCAGTATTTT	CASSLELAGSTDTQYF
many	TRBV5-1	TRBJ2-2	NA	TGCGCCAGCAGCATAAACACCGGGGAGCTGTTTTTT	CASSINTGELFF
NA	TRBV7-9	TRBJ2-5	TRBD2	TGTGCCAGCAGCCGACTAGCGGCAGCAGAGACCCAGTACTTC	CASSRLAAAETQYF
many	TRBV5-1	TRBJ2-7	NA	TGCGCCAGCAGCTTGGTACAGGGCGACTACGAGCAGTACTTC	CASSLVQGDYEQYF
NA	TRBV13	TRBJ2-7	TRBD1	TGTGCCAGCAGCGTGGGACAGAGCTACGAGCAGTACTTC	CASSVGQSYEQYF
NA	TRBV20-1	TRBJ2-3	NA	TGCAGTGGGAGGAGGTTCGGGGACAACACAGATACGCAGTATTTT	CSGRRFGDNTDTQYF
many	TRBV12-5	TRBJ2-7	TRBD2	TGTGCTAGTGGCCGTAGCGGGGGGCTCTACGAGCAGTACTTC	CASGRSGGLYEQYF
NA	TRBV4-1	TRBJ2-5	NA	TGCGCCAGCAGCCTCTCTTTCCAAGAGACCCAGTACTTC	CASSLSFQETQYF
NA	TRBV24-1	TRBJ2-1	TRBD1	TGTGCCACCAGGGGACAGGGGGCCGATGAGCAGTTCTTC	CATRGQGADEQFF
few	TRBV4-1	TRBJ2-7	NA	TGCGCCAGCAGCCACCCTGAGGGGTTCTCCTACGAGCAGTACTTC	CASSHPEGFSYEQYF
NA	TRBV11-2	TRBJ2-7	NA	TGTGCCAGCAGCCAGGGACACTTTTACGAGCAGTACTTC	CASSQGHFYEQYF
few	TRBV20-1	TRBJ2-2	NA	TGCAGTGCCCGGGACACCCGATCCACCGGGGAGCTGTTTTTT	CSARDTRSTGELFF
few	TRBV20-1	TRBJ2-3	TRBD2	TGCAGTGCTAGAGATCTAGCAACTAGCGGGGGCACAGATACGCAGTATTTT	CSARDLATSGGTDTQYF
few	TRBV7-8	TRBJ1-2	NA	TGTGCCAGCAGCTTAGGTCGGGAAATCTATGGCTACACCTTC	CASSLGREIYGYTF
few	TRBV20-1	TRBJ1-2	TRBD1	TGCAGTGCTGCGGGGACAGGGGGCTACACCTTC	CSAAGTGGYTF
few	TRBV10-3	TRBJ2-3	NA	TGTGCCATCAGTGGCGGTGGTGTTAGCACAGATACGCAGTATTTT	CAISGGGVSTDTQYF
few	TRBV6-5	TRBJ2-1	TRBD1	TGTGCCAGCAGTTCTACCGGGACAGGGTACTACAATGAGCAGTTCTTC	CASSSTGTGYYNEQFF
many	TRBV20-1	TRBJ1-2	NA	TGCAGTGCCCCCGCCCGGGGGAGTGGGAAACTAGGGGGAAACTATGGCTACACCTTC	CSAPARGSGKLGGNYGYTF
few	TRBV2	TRBJ2-5	NA	TGTGCCAGCAGTGACGCTGGGGCGGGGGAGACCCAGTACTTC	CASSDAGAGETQYF
few	TRBV7-9	TRBJ1-1	NA	TGTGCCAGCAGCTATACCATGAACACTGAAGCTTTCTTT	CASSYTMNTEAFF
NA	TRBV6-5	TRBJ2-5	TRBD1	TGTGCCAGCAGTTACTTCTCAGGGGGAGAGACCCAGTACTTC	CASSYFSGGETQYF
few	TRBV12-3/TRBV12-4	TRBJ2-1	NA	TGTGCCAGCAGTTTAATGGGGGCTACCTACAATGAGCAGTTCTTC	CASSLMGATYNEQFF
NA	TRBV12-3/TRBV12-4	TRBJ2-5	NA	TGTGCCAGCAGTATCGACCACGAGACCCAGTACTTC	CASSIDHETQYF
few	TRBV12-3/TRBV12-4	TRBJ1-4	TRBD1	TGTGCCAGCAGGCGACAGGGGTTTAATGAAAAACTGTTTTTT	CASRRQGFNEKLFF
NA	TRBV6-2/TRBV6-3	TRBJ2-6	NA	TGTGCCAGCACCCCACAGAGGGGCTCTGGGGCCAACGTCCTGACTTTC	CASTPQRGSGANVLTF
few	TRBV4-3	TRBJ1-5	NA	TGCGCCAGCAGCCAAGAGACAGGATATCAGCCCCAGCATTTT	CASSQETGYQPQHF
few	TRBV6-2/TRBV6-3	TRBJ2-1	TRBD1	TGTGCCAGCAGTTACGGAGGACAGGGTGGAAAGGATGAGCAGTTCTTC	CASSYGGQGGKDEQFF
few	TRBV27	TRBJ1-6	TRBD1	TGTGCCAGTGGCCAGGGGGCGAGGAATTCACCCCTCCACTTT	CASGQGARNSPLHF
NA	TRBV5-1	TRBJ1-6	NA	TGCGCCAGCAGCCAGAGGGACACCTCTAATTCACCCCTCCACTTT	CASSQRDTSNSPLHF